This T cell receptor beta chain was captured in a study of T cell repertoires in cytomegalovirus infection. Across the study: Based on public TCR beta signatures, there were indications of CMV infection and of a matching HLA type. Study-level findings and limits: The ex vivo response showed dominance by HLA-C-restricted CMV-specific TCR beta clonotypes.

This clonotype showed up just a few times. The antigen is not known. A single record per CDR3 protein comes from TCRdb applying MiXCR to the reads. The data contain around 490,000 distinct CDR3 sequences, less than 30% of them singletons. Per germline, CDR1 MNHEY and CDR2 SMNVEV (reference sequence). The V and J ends lost 5 bases and 8 bases, in that order; junction bases with no gene match: 7. The CDR3 runs to 13 residues. The TCR sequence derives from a human donor in good health (CMV status not recorded). Some clones in this sample may be carry-over from other donors' samples. Sequenced: PBMCs. The V call is TRBV27, the J call TRBJ1-2; 8 nucleotides agree with TRBD1. The CDR3 spells CASSPRQGKGYTF. CDR3 sequence (DNA): TGTGCCAGCAGTCCCCGACAGGGGAAGGGCTACACCTTC.